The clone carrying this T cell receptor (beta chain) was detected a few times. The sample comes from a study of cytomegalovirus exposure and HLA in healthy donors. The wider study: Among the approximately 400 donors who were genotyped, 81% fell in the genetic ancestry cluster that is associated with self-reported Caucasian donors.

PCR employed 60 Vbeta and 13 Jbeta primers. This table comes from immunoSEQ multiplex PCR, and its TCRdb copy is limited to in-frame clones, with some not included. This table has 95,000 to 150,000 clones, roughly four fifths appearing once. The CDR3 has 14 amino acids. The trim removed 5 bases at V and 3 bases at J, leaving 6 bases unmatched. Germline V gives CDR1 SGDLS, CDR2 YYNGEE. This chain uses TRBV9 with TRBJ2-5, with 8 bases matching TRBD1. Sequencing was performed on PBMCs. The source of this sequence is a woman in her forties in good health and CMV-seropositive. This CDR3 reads CASSRTGPKETQYF. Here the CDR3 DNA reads TGTGCCAGCAGTAGGACAGGGCCAAAAGAGACCCAGTACTTC.